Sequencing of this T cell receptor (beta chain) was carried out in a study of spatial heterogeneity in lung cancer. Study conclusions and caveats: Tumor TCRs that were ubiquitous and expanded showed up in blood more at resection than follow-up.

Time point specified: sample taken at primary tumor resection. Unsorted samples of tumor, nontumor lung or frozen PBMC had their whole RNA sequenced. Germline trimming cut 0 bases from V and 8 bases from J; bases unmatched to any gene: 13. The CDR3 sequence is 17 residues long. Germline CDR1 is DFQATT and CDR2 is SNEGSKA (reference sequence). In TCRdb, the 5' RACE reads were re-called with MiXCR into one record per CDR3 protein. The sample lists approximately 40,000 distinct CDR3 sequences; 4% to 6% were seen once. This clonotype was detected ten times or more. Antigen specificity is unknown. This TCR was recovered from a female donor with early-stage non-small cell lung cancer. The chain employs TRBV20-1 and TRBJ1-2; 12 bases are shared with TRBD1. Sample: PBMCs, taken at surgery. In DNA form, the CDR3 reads TGCAGTGCTAGAGATGAATGGGACAGGGGGCGCATCAGGGGCTACACCTTC. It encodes CSARDEWDRGRIRGYTF.